The T cell receptor beta chain under discussion was sequenced for a study of identical twins. This clonotype showed up just a few times. As yet, its antigen is unknown. This CDR3 has 14 residues. Germline CDR1 is DFQATT and CDR2 is SNEGSKA (reference sequence). V lost 5 bases to trimming and J lost 0 bases, with 11 bases between them. Study outcomes and limitations: Insertion counts were lower in abundant cord blood beta clonotypes, a trend that memory repertoires did not show. Out-of-frame alpha sequences common to twins exhibited an excess of low generation probability.

A universal primer site was incorporated via template switching, and the cDNA contained unique molecular identifiers. TCRdb reprocessed the 5' RACE reads with MiXCR, giving one entry per CDR3 protein. The sample gives approximately 500,000 distinct CDR3 sequences, 12% to 15% of which show up once; about 0.47% is in the top ten. The sample was also reused in another study, on yellow fever vaccine responses in identical twins. That paper adds: Each twin's T cell response to the vaccine was reported to look partly convergent and partly personalized.

The clonotype was recovered from a woman under 30 in good health. The sample taken for sequencing was CD4+ T cells sorted from blood. The chain uses TRBV20-1 and TRBJ2-1; a possible D gene is TRBD1 (6 bases). CDR3 loop: CSAARGYSYNEQFF. The CDR3 bases are TGCAGTGCTGCTAGGGGGTACTCCTACAATGAGCAGTTCTTC.